This is a list of T cell receptor beta chains from one sample in a study of response to subunit inactivated influenza vaccine. MiXCR, run by TCRdb on the RT-PCR reads, gives a single entry per CDR3 protein. The sample contains about 160,000 distinct CDR3 sequences, 11% of which appear only once. The sample in question was non-naive T cells sorted from PBMCs, obtained roughly 47 days after vaccination. The receptors here all came from a man between 50 and 59 years old who received an inactivated influenza vaccine. Both conserved end residues are part of each CDR3. A D gene is named only where the DNA matches it firmly. Size values are once, few and many counts, or a class for expanded clones, and some rows have none.

V	size	D	J	DNA	CDR3
TRBV15	few	NA	TRBJ2-5	TGTGCCACCAGCACCGGGGTCCGGGAGACCCAGTACTTC	CATSTGVRETQYF
TRBV3-1	many	NA	TRBJ1-4	TGTGCCAGCAGCCAAGGCGAGGGAGGGGAAAAACTGTTTTTT	CASSQGEGGEKLFF
TRBV5-1	many	NA	TRBJ1-2	TGCGCCAGCAGCCCGGGACTCTATGGCTACACCTTC	CASSPGLYGYTF
TRBV11-3	NA	NA	TRBJ2-2	TGTGCCAGCAGCCCACGGTCCGGGACCGGGGAGCTGTTTTTT	CASSPRSGTGELFF
TRBV6-1	few	NA	TRBJ1-5	TGTGCCAGCAGTGAGGCACTTACAGGCAATCAGCCCCAGCATTTT	CASSEALTGNQPQHF
TRBV7-9	NA	TRBD2	TRBJ2-7	TGTGCCAGCAGCGGAAAGCGGGATAGGTCCTACGAGCAGTACTTC	CASSGKRDRSYEQYF
TRBV20-1	few	NA	TRBJ2-1	TGCAGTGCTAGCGGGGACTCCTACAATGAGCAGTTCTTC	CSASGDSYNEQFF
TRBV28	NA	NA	TRBJ1-2	TGTGCCAGCAGGACCCCGACAGGCTCCTTAGGGGGCTACACCTTC	CASRTPTGSLGGYTF
TRBV11-2	many	NA	TRBJ2-7	TGTGCCAGCAGCTCCCTCAGACAGCGGCCATCCTACGAGCAGTACTTC	CASSSLRQRPSYEQYF
TRBV5-6	NA	NA	TRBJ1-4	TGTGCCAGCAGCCAGACACAGGGACCTAATGAAAAACTGTTTTTT	CASSQTQGPNEKLFF
TRBV20-1	NA	TRBD2	TRBJ2-1	TGCAGTGCCGATACGGGACTAGCGGGAGCGGGGGCCTACAATGAGCAGTTCTTC	CSADTGLAGAGAYNEQFF
TRBV2	NA	NA	TRBJ2-7	TGTGCCAGCAGTGAAGGGGGAGACGGATACTACGAGCAGTACTTC	CASSEGGDGYYEQYF
TRBV27	few	TRBD2	TRBJ2-1	TGTGCCAGCAGTTTTCCCTCTGGGAGGGAGGCCTACAATGAGCAGTTCTTC	CASSFPSGREAYNEQFF
TRBV9	few	NA	TRBJ2-1	TGTGCCAGCAGCGTAGCTACGGGGGGCAGGGGGCATGAGCAGTTCTTC	CASSVATGGRGHEQFF
TRBV6-2/TRBV6-3	few	NA	TRBJ2-3	TGTGCCAGCGGTTCCGGGGAGTTGGTCACAGATACGCAGTATTTT	CASGSGELVTDTQYF
TRBV7-2	few	NA	TRBJ2-7	TGTGCCAGCAGCATCCAGGACCGAGACGAGCAGTACTTC	CASSIQDRDEQYF
TRBV5-1	NA	NA	TRBJ2-1	TGCGCCAGCAGCTGGCCGAACTCCTACAATGAGCAGTTCTTC	CASSWPNSYNEQFF
TRBV4-2	NA	TRBD2	TRBJ2-4	TGTGCCAGCAGCCAAGATTACGGACTAGCGGACATTCAGTACTTC	CASSQDYGLADIQYF
TRBV15	NA	NA	TRBJ2-6	TGTGCCACCAGCAGAGACGTCTCTGGGGCCAACGTCCTGACTTTC	CATSRDVSGANVLTF
TRBV14	few	TRBD1	TRBJ2-4	TGTGCCAGCAGCCTTTGGGACAGGGGCATTCAGTACTTC	CASSLWDRGIQYF
TRBV4-1	many	NA	TRBJ1-4	TGCGCCAGCAGCCAAACGTTTTTGGGTAGCACCCCAAATGAAAAACTGTTTTTT	CASSQTFLGSTPNEKLFF
TRBV20-1	few	TRBD2	TRBJ2-3	TGCAGTGCGGGACGGACTAGCGGGAGTAGAAATACGCAGTATTTT	CSAGRTSGSRNTQYF
TRBV28	NA	NA	TRBJ2-2	TGTGCCAGCAGTTTCATACAGGCCGGGGAGCTGTTTTTT	CASSFIQAGELFF
TRBV7-9	few	NA	TRBJ2-3	TGTGCCAGCAGCTTAGTTACCGGGACCGGCACAGATACGCAGTATTTT	CASSLVTGTGTDTQYF
TRBV11-2	few	NA	TRBJ2-7	TGTGCCAGCAGCTTCGGCAGGCGATCCCACGACGAGCAGTACTTC	CASSFGRRSHDEQYF
TRBV30	few	NA	TRBJ2-7	TGTGCCTGGGGATTACAGGGTGGGTCGGAGTACTTC	CAWGLQGGSEYF
TRBV7-2	NA	NA	TRBJ2-1	TGTGCCAGCAGCTCACCTCAGGAGAATGAGCAGTTCTTC	CASSSPQENEQFF